Following are 26 T cell receptor beta chains from one sample sequenced in a study of spatial heterogeneity in lung cancer. Study conclusions and caveats: It was found that expanded intratumoral alpha and beta TCR counts tracked tumor mutation counts.

Which antigens these TCRs recognize remains unknown. TCRdb reprocessed the 5' RACE reads via MiXCR and lists one record per CDR3 protein. The sample consists of tens of thousands of distinct CDR3 sequences, about 16% of them appearing once. Noted time point: sample taken at primary tumor resection. The sample consisted of lung tumor tissue, taken at surgery. The receptors were gathered from a female donor with early-stage non-small cell lung cancer.

This clonotype was detected a few times. V gene TRBV30 combines with J gene TRBJ2-5, with unresolved D. Germline V gene sequence: CDR1 GTSNPN, CDR2 SVGIG (reference sequence). The CDR3 extends over 12 amino acids. Trimming took 0 bases from V and 7 from J, leaving 9 bases between them. CDR3 amino acids: CAWSVPSGTQYF. The CDR3 DNA reads TGTGCCTGGAGTGTTCCGAGTGGGACCCAGTACTTC.

The rearrangement joins TRBV28 to TRBJ2-7; D may be TRBD1 (7 bases). The germline V gene has CDR1 MDHEN and CDR2 SYDVKM. The CDR3 runs 15 residues. Trimming pared 7 bases from V and 3 bases from J, leaving 19 bases between. CDR3 amino acids: CASIRGRGPIYEQYF. CDR3 nucleotides: TGTGCCAGCATAAGGGGGCGGGGACCTATCTACGAGCAGTACTTC.

This chain connects TRBV21-1 to TRBJ2-7; the table's D call TRBD2 went unverified against the DNA. TRBV21-1 represents a pseudogene. This CDR3 spans 12 amino acids. The CDR3 reads CASSGRLARLRV. As DNA, the CDR3 is TGTGCCAGCAGCGGACGACTAGCGAGACTTCGAGTC.

In this sample, this clonotype turned up many times. CDR3 coding DNA: TGTGCCAGCAGCCGAAAGTTAGGGGAGGCGTGGAATGAGCAGTTCTTC. Translated, it gives CASSRKLGEAWNEQFF. This chain uses TRBV3-1 with TRBJ2-1; a possible D gene is TRBD2 (6 bases). V was trimmed by 4 bases and J by 7 bases, leaving 20 bases between them. The CDR3 runs to 16 residues. Germline V lookup: CDR1 LGHDT, CDR2 YNNKEL (reference sequence).

This clonotype was observed many times. The chain uses TRBV10-3 and TRBJ2-6, with D tentatively TRBD2 (6 bases). CDR1 ENHRY and CDR2 SYGVKD come from the germline V gene. This CDR3 contains 14 residues. Between the trimmed V and J ends, which lost 8 bases and 4 bases, there was a span of 12 bases. The CDR3 DNA reads TGTGCCATCGCCGGGGGTTCGGGGGCCAACGTCCTGACTTTC. Its protein product is CAIAGGSGANVLTF.

This chain uses TRBV5-1 with TRBJ2-3, with TRBD2 identical over 11 bases. With 0 bases clipped from V and 7 bases from J, the junction kept 10 bases outside the gene matches. CDR1 and CDR2 from the germline V gene are SGHRS and YFSETQ. CDR3 size: 17 residues. The CDR3 region is CASSLAAGLAAPNTQYF. CDR3 bases: TGCGCCAGCAGCTTGGCGGCGGGACTAGCGGCTCCAAATACGCAGTATTTT. Full variable domain (remainder filled in from reference TRBV5-1 and TRBJ2-3): KAGVTQTPRYLIKTRGQQVTLSCSPISGHRSVSWYQQTPGQGLQFLFEYFSETQRNKGNFPGRFSGRQFSNSRSEMNVSTLELGDSALYLCASSLAAGLAAPNTQYFGPGTRLTVL.

The chain employs TRBV7-9 and TRBJ2-1; D may correspond to TRBD1 or TRBD2 (5 bases each). The CDR3 extends over 16 amino acids. Trimming took 5 bases from V and 3 from J, leaving 17 bases between them. Germline-derived CDR1 and CDR2 are SEHNR and FQNEAQ (reference sequence). DNA of the CDR3: TGTGCCAGCAGCCCTAATTCGGGACGGTACTACAATGAGCAGTTCTTC. This gives the protein CASSPNSGRYYNEQFF.

This clonotype occurred a few times. This chain connects TRBV9 to TRBJ2-1; 8 bases align to TRBD2. J was trimmed by 10 bases and V by 4 bases; bases with no gene match: 13. Germline V lookup: CDR1 SGDLS, CDR2 YYNGEE. This CDR3 comprises 15 residues. The CDR3 loop is CASSPPGRASGEQFF. In DNA form, the CDR3 reads TGTGCCAGCAGCCCCCCGGGCCGGGCTAGCGGGGAGCAGTTCTTC.

This clonotype was picked up many times. One junction end does not reproduce the germline sequence, and a read error may be involved. The chain's CDR3 is CSARGRVWNEQFF. The CDR3 nucleotides read TGCAGTGCGAGAGGCAGGGTTTGGAATGAGCAGTTCTTC. The chain links TRBV20-1 to TRBJ2-1; D might be TRBD1 (5 bases). This CDR3 region has 13 residues. The germline V gene encodes CDR1 DFQATT and CDR2 SNEGSKA (reference sequence).

This chain links TRBV2 with TRBJ2-3; D might be TRBD2 (5 bases). Trimming stripped 2 bases from V and 0 bases from J, with 15 bases between. The CDR3 totals 17 residues. Germline V lookup: CDR1 SNHLY, CDR2 FYNNEI. CDR3 nucleotides: TGTGCCAGCAGTGAATACAATAGCCTAGCTAGCACAGATACGCAGTATTTT. Protein sequence: CASSEYNSLASTDTQYF.

The chain employs TRBV28 and TRBJ2-7; tentative D call: TRBD1 (6 bases). Germline CDR1 and CDR2: MDHEN and SYDVKM. The CDR3 loop spans 16 amino acids. The V and J ends lost 4 bases and 4 bases respectively, with 20 bases between them. CDR3 sequence reads: CASSSGGGRGSYEQYF. The CDR3 DNA reads TGTGCCAGCAGTTCCGGCGGAGGCAGGGGCTCATACGAGCAGTACTTC.

This clonotype has ten or more counts. J is TRBJ2-7 and V is TRBV5-1; no firm D call. This CDR3 is 13 amino acids long. The germline CDR1 and CDR2 sequences are SGHRS and YFSETQ. Trimming shortened V by 4 bases and J by 9 bases, and 17 bases separated the two germline ends. The CDR3 loop is CASSPGEVMVQYF. The CDR3 DNA reads as TGCGCCAGCAGCCCTGGAGAGGTCATGGTGCAGTACTTC.

The chain is built from TRBV4-1 and TRBJ2-1; tentative D call: TRBD2 (6 bases). CDR3 length equals 15 residues. Germline V gives CDR1 MGHRA, CDR2 YSYEKL. V dropped 3 bases and J dropped 0 bases, with 9 bases sitting between them. CDR3 residues: CASSHYGSSYNEQFF. CDR3 nucleotides: TGCGCCAGCAGCCACTACGGGAGCTCCTACAATGAGCAGTTCTTC.

The chain links TRBV5-4 to TRBJ2-5; a possible D gene is TRBD2 (5 bases). This CDR3 is built from 15 residues. Germline V CDR1 and CDR2: SGHNT, YYREEE (reference sequence). V was cut by 4 bases and J by 2 bases, with 15 bases left in between. CDR3 loop: CASSKTRGIQETQYF. The CDR3 nucleotides are TGTGCCAGCAGCAAAACTCGGGGAATTCAAGAGACCCAGTACTTC. The full variable domain, with the rest looked up from reference TRBV5-4 and TRBJ2-5, is ETGVTQSPTHLIKTRGQQVTLRCSSQSGHNTVSWYQQALGQGPQFIFQYYREEENGRGNFPPRFSGLQFPNYSSELNVNALELDDSALYLCASSKTRGIQETQYFGPGTRLLVL.

The chain is built from TRBV19 and TRBJ2-6, with 10 bases lining up with TRBD2. Germline V CDR1 and CDR2: LNHDA, SQIVND (reference sequence). V was pared by 9 bases and J by 4 bases, with 9 bases of the junction left unmatched. This CDR3 contains 16 residues. The CDR3 loop is CASRAGGPSGANVLTF. DNA for the CDR3: TGTGCCAGCCGAGCGGGAGGGCCATCGGGGGCCAACGTCCTGACTTTC.

The genes are TRBV21-1 and TRBJ2-5; the table assigns TRBD1, which was not confirmed against the DNA. TRBV21-1 constitutes a pseudogene. The CDR3 loop spans 14 amino acids. CDR3 in DNA: TGTGCCAGCAGCAAAGGGGGGTTCGGAGAGACCCAGTACTTC. It is translated as CASSKGGFGETQYF.

This clonotype was observed at least ten times. The CDR3 spells CASSARQGSSTDTQYF. The DNA of the CDR3 is TGCGCCAGCAGCGCCCGACAGGGCTCTAGCACAGATACGCAGTATTTT. This chain connects TRBV4-1 to TRBJ2-3; 7 bases match TRBD1. Germline CDR1 MGHRA, CDR2 YSYEKL. The CDR3 is 16 residues long. J was trimmed by 0 bases and V by 5 bases; bases with no gene match: 8.

In this sample, this clonotype turned up many times. The V call is TRBV3-1, the J call TRBJ2-3, with TRBD2 identical over 7 bases. Germline CDR1 reads LGHDT; CDR2 reads YNNKEL (reference sequence). Losses at the gene ends were 3 bases for V and 7 bases for J; bases not matched to a gene: 7. The CDR3 runs 14 residues. Here the CDR3 reads CASSHRPSGNTQYF. The CDR3 nucleotides read TGTGCCAGCAGCCATCGGCCTAGCGGAAATACGCAGTATTTT.

The table lists this clonotype with many counts. The chain combines TRBV6-6 with TRBJ2-5; D remains unclear. Trimming stripped 0 bases from V and 2 bases from J, with 7 bases between. The CDR3 runs 14 residues. Germline V CDR1 and CDR2: MNHNY, SVGAGI (reference sequence). Here the CDR3 DNA reads TGTGCCAGCAGTTACTCGTTAGCACAAGAGACCCAGTACTTC. Encoded protein: CASSYSLAQETQYF.

This chain joins TRBV27 and TRBJ2-1; TRBD1 agrees at 8 bases. This CDR3 region has 15 residues. Germline lookup yields CDR1 MNHEY and CDR2 SMNVEV (reference sequence). V lost 6 bases, J lost 3 bases, and 7 bases stayed unmatched. The CDR3 region is CASSRGTGDYNEQFF. The CDR3 DNA is TGTGCCAGCAGCCGCGGGACAGGCGACTACAATGAGCAGTTCTTC.

This clonotype was seen more than once but under ten times. This sequence joins TRBV13 and TRBJ2-3; 7 positions agree with TRBD2. CDR3 length equals 15 residues. Germline CDR1 and CDR2: PRHDT and FYEKMQ (reference sequence). The ends lost 1 base at V and 8 bases at J; junction bases unmatched: 9. Here the CDR3 reads CASSLDKGRAGTQYF. The CDR3 DNA reads TGTGCCAGCAGCTTAGACAAAGGGAGGGCCGGTACGCAGTATTTT.

This clonotype was detected ten times or more. This chain connects TRBV5-4 to TRBJ2-5, with no clear D. The CDR3 spans 13 residues. Trimming shortened V by 2 bases and J by 0 bases, and 5 bases separated the two germline ends. Germline values: CDR1 SGHNT, CDR2 YYREEE (reference sequence). The CDR3 sequence is CASSLANQETQYF. The CDR3 region has the DNA TGTGCCAGCAGCTTAGCCAACCAAGAGACCCAGTACTTC.

This clonotype was counted only a few times. The rearrangement uses TRBV6-5 and TRBJ2-7; 9 bases are shared with TRBD1. This CDR3 contains 15 residues. The V gene end was trimmed by 2 bases and the J gene end by 7 bases; junction bases not matched to a gene: 9. From germline, CDR1 is MNHEY and CDR2 SVGAGI. The CDR3 is CASSYEGTGTREQYF. CDR3 nucleotide sequence: TGTGCCAGCAGTTACGAGGGGACAGGGACGAGGGAGCAGTACTTC.

This clonotype was seen a few times. This rearrangement joins TRBV28 to TRBJ2-7, with a possible D match to TRBD2 (6 bases). Trimming shortened V by 4 bases and J by 5 bases, and 15 bases separated the two germline ends. CDR1 is MDHEN and CDR2 is SYDVKM in the germline V gene. This CDR3 contains 14 residues. CDR3 DNA: TGTGCCAGCAGTTCGGGGCTAGCGATAAACGAGCAGTACTTC. Protein: CASSSGLAINEQYF. Together with reference TRBV28 and TRBJ2-7, the CDR3 gives the full variable domain: DVKVTQSSRYLVKRTGEKVFLECVQDMDHENMFWYRQDPGLGLRLIYFSYDVKMKEKGDIPEGYSVSREKKERFSLILESASTNQTSMYLCASSSGLAINEQYFGPGTRLTVT.

The rearrangement uses TRBV6-6 and TRBJ2-3, with D hard to call. This CDR3 comprises 15 residues. Germline loops: CDR1 MNHNY, CDR2 SVGAGI (reference sequence). V lost 6 bases and J lost 4, with 17 bases in between. CDR3 sequence reads: CASSPRLLGADTQYF. The DNA for the CDR3 is TGTGCCAGCAGCCCCCGCTTGTTGGGCGCAGATACGCAGTATTTT.

This clonotype was counted at least ten times. The rearrangement links TRBV6-5 to TRBJ2-3, with TRBD2 matching 11 bases. CDR3 size: 16 residues. Germline CDR1 reads MNHEY; CDR2 reads SVGAGI. V lost 2 bases and J lost 2; bases outside the gene matches: 3. CDR3 sequence (DNA): TGTGCCAGCAGTTACCGACTAGCGGGGACCACAGATACGCAGTATTTT. It specifies CASSYRLAGTTDTQYF.